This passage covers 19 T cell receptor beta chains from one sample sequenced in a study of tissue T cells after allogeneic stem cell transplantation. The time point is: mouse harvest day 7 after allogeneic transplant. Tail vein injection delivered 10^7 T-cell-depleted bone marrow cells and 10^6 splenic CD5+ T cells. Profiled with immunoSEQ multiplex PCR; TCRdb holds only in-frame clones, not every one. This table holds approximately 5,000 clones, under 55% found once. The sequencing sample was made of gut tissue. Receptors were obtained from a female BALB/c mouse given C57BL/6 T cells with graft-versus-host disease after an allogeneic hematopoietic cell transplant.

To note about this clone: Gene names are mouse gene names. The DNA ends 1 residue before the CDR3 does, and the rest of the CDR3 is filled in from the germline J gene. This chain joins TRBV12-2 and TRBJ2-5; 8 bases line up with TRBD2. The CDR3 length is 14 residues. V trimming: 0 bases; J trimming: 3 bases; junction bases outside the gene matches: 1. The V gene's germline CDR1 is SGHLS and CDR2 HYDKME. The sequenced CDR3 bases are TGTGCCAGCTCTCTCGTGGGGGGGCAAGACACCCAGTAC. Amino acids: CASSLVGGQDTQY. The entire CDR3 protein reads CASSLVGGQDTQYF.

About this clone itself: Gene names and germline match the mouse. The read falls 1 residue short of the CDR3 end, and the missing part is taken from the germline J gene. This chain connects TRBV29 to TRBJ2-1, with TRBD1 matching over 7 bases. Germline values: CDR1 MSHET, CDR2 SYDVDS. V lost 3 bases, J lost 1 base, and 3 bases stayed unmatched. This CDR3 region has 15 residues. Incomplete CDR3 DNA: TGTGCTAGCAGTTTCACCAGGGGGAACTATGCTGAGCAGTTC. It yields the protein CASSFTRGNYAEQF. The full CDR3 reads CASSFTRGNYAEQFF.

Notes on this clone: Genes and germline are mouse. The CDR3 here is CTCSAGQGYNSPLYF. CDR3 DNA, as far as it was read: TGCACCTGCAGTGCAGGACAGGGATATAATTCGCCCCTCTAC. V is TRBV1 and J is TRBJ1-6; 7 bases fit TRBD1. The read comes to an end 1 residue before the CDR3 does, leaving the germline J gene to fill in the end. TRBJ1-6 is an open reading frame whose function is uncertain. This CDR3 is 15 amino acids long. Germline assignment: CDR1 NSQYPW and CDR2 LRSPGD (reference sequence). With V trimmed by 1 base and J by 4 bases, 1 base remained unmatched.

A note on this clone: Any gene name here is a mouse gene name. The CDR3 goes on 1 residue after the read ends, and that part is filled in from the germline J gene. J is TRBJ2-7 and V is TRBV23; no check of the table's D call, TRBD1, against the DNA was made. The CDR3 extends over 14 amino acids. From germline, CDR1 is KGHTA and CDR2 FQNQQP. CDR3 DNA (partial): TGCTCCAGCAGTCAATCCCCCAGGGTGAGGGAACAGTAC. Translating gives CSSSQSPRVREQY. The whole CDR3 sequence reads CSSSQSPRVREQYF. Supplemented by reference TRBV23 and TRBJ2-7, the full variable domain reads DAAVTQKPRYLIKMKGQEAEMKCIPEKGHTAVFWYQQKQSKELKFLIYFQNQQPLDQIDMVKERFSAVCPSSSLCSLGIRTCEAEDSALYLCSSSQSPRVREQYFGPGTRLTVL.

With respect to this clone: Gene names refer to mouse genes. The CDR3 loop reads CASRPDRSSGNTLYF. CDR3 bases read: TGTGCCAGCAGACCCGACAGATCTTCTGGAAATACGCTCTAT. The rearrangement joins TRBV26 to TRBJ1-3, with D possibly TRBD1 on 5 matching bases. The read ends 1 residue early relative to the CDR3; the germline J gene fills the gap. The CDR3 spans 15 residues. Looked up from germline, CDR1 is KGHPV and CDR2 is FQNQEV (reference sequence). Trimming removed 6 bases at V and 0 bases at J, with 12 bases between.

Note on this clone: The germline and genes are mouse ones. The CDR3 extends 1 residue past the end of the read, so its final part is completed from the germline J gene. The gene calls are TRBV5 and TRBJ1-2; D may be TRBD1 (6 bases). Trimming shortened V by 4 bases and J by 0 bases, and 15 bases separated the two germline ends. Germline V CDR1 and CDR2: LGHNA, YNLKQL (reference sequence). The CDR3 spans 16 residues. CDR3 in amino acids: CASSPSPGTTNSDYTF. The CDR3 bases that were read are TGTGCCAGCAGCCCAAGCCCCGGGACAACAAACTCCGACTACACC.

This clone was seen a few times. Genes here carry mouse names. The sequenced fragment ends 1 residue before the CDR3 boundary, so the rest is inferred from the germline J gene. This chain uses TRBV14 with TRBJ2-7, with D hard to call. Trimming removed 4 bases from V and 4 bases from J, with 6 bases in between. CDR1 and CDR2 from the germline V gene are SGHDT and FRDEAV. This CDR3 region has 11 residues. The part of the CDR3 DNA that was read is TGTGCCAGCAGTCTCGTATATGAACAGTAC. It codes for CASSLVYEQY. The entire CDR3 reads CASSLVYEQYF.

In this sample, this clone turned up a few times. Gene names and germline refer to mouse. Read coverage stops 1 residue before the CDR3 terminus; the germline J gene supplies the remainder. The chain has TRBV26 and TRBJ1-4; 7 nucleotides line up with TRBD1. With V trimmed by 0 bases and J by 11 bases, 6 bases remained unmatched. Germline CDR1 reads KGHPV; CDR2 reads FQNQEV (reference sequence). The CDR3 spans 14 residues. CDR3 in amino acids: CASSLSAGGMRLFF. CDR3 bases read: TGTGCCAGCAGTCTGTCTGCAGGGGGAATGAGATTATTT.

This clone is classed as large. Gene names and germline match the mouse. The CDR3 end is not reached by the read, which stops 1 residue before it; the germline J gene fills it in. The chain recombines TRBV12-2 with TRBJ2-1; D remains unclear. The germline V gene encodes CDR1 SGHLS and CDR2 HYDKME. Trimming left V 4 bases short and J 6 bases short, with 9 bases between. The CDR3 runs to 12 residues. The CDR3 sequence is CASSPEVAEQFF. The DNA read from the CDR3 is TGTGCCAGCTCCCCCGAGGTTGCTGAGCAGTTC.

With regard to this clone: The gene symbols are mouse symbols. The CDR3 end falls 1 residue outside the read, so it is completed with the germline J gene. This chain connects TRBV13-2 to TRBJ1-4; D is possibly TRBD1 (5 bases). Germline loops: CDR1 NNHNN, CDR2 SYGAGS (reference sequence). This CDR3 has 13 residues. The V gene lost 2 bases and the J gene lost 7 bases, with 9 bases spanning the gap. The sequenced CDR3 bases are TGTGCCAGCGGTGAGCGCAGGGTCGAAAGATTATTT. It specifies CASGERRVERLF. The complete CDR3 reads CASGERRVERLFF.

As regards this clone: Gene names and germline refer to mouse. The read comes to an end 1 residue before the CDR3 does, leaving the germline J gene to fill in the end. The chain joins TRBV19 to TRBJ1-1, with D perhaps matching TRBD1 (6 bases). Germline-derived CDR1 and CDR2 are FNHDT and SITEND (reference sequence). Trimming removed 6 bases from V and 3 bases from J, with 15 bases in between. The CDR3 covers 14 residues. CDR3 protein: CASKEGRGDTEVFF. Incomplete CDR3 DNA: TGTGCCAGCAAAGAGGGGAGGGGGGACACAGAAGTCTTC.

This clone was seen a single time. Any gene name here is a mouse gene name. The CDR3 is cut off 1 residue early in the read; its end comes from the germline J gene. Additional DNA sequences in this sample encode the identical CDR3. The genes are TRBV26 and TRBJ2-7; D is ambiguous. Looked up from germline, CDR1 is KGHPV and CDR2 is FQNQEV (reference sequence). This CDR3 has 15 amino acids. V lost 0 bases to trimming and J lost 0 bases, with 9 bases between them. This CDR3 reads CASSLSPGGSYEQYF. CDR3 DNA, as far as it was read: TGTGCCAGCAGTCTGTCTCCAGGAGGCTCCTATGAACAGTAC.

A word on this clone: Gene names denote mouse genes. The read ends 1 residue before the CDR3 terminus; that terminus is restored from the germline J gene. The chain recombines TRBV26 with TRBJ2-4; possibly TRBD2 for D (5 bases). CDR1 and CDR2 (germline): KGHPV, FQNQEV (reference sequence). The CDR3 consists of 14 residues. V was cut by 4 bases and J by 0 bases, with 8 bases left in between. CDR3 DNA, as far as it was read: TGTGCCAGCAGTCGGTGGGGTAGTCAAAACACCTTGTAC. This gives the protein CASSRWGSQNTLY. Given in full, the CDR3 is CASSRWGSQNTLYF.

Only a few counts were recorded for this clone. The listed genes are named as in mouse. CDR3 sequence reads: CASSLGDNYEQYF. CDR3 DNA, as far as it was read: TGTGCCAGCAGCTTAGGGGACAACTATGAACAGTAC. The chain combines TRBV3 with TRBJ2-7; D is possibly TRBD1 (6 bases). The observed sequence ends 1 residue before the CDR3 terminus, with the missing tail filled in from the germline J gene. Trimming removed 1 base at V and 3 bases at J, with 7 bases between. The CDR3 contains 13 residues. Germline V gene data show CDR1 as SNHLY and CDR2 as FYNGKV (reference sequence).

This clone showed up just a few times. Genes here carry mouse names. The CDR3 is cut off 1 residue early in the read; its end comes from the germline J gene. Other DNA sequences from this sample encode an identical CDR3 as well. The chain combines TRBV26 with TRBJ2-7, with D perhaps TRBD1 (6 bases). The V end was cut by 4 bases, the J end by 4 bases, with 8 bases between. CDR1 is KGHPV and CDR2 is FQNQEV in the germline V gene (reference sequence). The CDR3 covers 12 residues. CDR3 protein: CASSQGQYEQYF. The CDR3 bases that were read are TGTGCCAGCAGTCAGGGACAATATGAACAGTAC.

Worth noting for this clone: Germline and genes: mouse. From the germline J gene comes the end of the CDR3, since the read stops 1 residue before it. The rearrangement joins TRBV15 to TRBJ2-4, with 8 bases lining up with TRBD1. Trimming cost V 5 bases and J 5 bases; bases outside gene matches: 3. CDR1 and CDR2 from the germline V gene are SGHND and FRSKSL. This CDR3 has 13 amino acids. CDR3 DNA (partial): TGTGCCAGCAGTCCTACAGGGGGAAACACCTTGTAC. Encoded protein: CASSPTGGNTLY. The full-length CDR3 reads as CASSPTGGNTLYF.

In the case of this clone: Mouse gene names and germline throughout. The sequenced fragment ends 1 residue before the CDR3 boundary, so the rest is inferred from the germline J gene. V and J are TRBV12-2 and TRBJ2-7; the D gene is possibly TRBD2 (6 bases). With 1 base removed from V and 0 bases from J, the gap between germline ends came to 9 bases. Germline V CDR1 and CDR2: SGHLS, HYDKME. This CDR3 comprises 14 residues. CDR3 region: CASSLGLSSYEQYF. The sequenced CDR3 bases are TGTGCCAGCTCTCTGGGACTAAGCTCCTATGAACAGTAC.

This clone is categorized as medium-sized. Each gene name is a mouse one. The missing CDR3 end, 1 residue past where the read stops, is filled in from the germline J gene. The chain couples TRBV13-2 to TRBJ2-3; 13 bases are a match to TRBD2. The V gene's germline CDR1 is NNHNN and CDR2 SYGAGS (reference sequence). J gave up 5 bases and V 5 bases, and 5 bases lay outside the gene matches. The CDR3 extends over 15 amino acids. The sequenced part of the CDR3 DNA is TGTGCCAGCGGGGACTGGGGGGGCGCAGGAGAAACGCTGTAT. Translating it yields CASGDWGGAGETLY. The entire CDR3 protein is CASGDWGGAGETLYF.

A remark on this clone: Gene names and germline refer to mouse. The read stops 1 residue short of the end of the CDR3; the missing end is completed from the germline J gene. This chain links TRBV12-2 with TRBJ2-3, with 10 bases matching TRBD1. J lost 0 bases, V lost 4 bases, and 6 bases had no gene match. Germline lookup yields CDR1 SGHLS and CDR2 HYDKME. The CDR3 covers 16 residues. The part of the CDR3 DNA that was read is TGTGCCAGCTCCCCGGACAGGGGGTCTAGTGCAGAAACGCTGTAT. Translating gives CASSPDRGSSAETLY. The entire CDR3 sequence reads CASSPDRGSSAETLYF.